This T cell receptor (beta chain) is drawn from a study of T cell changes during pregnancy in multiple sclerosis. Here immunoSEQ multiplex PCR was the method, and the copy in TCRdb shows in-frame clones only, minus some. The sample carries around 130,000 clones, about 96% recorded once. This clone was recorded once. Trimming cost V 0 bases and J 5 bases; bases outside gene matches: 7. CDR3 length equals 15 residues. Germline V gene lookup returns CDR1 SGHDT and CDR2 YYEEEE. The chain employs TRBV5-6 and TRBJ2-7, with 8 positions matching TRBD1. Sample: peripheral blood, taken after pregnancy. The TCR sequence derives from a female donor with multiple sclerosis, enrolled in a pregnancy study. CDR3: CASSLEGQGYHEQYF. CDR3 coding DNA: TGTGCCAGCAGCTTGGAAGGACAGGGATATCACGAGCAGTACTTC.